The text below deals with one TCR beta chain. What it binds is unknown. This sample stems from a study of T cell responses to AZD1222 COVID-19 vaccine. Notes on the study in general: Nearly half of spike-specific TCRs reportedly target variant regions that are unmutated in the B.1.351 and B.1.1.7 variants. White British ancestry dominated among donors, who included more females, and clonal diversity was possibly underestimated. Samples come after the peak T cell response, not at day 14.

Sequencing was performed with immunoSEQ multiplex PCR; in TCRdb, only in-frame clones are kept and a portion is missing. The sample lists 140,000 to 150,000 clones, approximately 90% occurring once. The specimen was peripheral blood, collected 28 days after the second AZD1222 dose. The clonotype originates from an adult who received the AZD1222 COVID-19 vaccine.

CDR3 protein: CASSLRPQETQYF. DNA of the CDR3: TGTGCCAGCAGTTTAAGGCCCCAAGAGACCCAGTACTTC. This sequence joins TRBV27 and TRBJ2-5; no definite D call. V gave up 2 bases and J gave up 1 base, with 5 bases separating them. CDR3 length: 13 amino acids. The germline CDR1 and CDR2 sequences are MNHEY and SMNVEV (reference sequence).